This entry features one TCR beta chain sequence. V lost 10 bases and J 7 bases, leaving 17 bases between the germline ends. Germline loops: CDR1 MNHEY, CDR2 SVGAGI. The CDR3 covers 12 residues. The source of the sample is a study of a mutant IDH1 vaccine in newly diagnosed glioma. Whole-study context: Among treated patients, about 60% were male and roughly 38% female, and mean age was about 40 years.

Only in-frame clones appear in the TCRdb table, and some are missing; sequencing was by immunoSEQ multiplex PCR. Counted here are around 56,000 clones, 91% occurring once; the ten biggest clones make up roughly 2.7%. Time point in this sample: baseline, week 1 (first vaccination visit). Treatment meaning: pre-vaccination baseline after standard-of-care therapy. New astrocytomas of WHO grade 3 or 4 that were IDH1-mutant and ATRX-lost were found in the donors. Material: PBMCs, obtained from a glioma patient treated with radiotherapy, temozolomide or both. The receptor's source is a man aged 50 to 59 with glioma. V and J are TRBV6-5 and TRBJ2-7, with a tentative D call TRBD1 (6 bases). CDR3 in amino acids: CATSGFQGEQYF. CDR3 sequence (DNA): TGTGCCACCTCTGGATTCCAGGGGGAGCAGTACTTC.